What follows are 5 T cell receptor beta chains derived from one specimen sequenced in a study of T-cell memory formation after mild COVID-19. One entry per CDR3 protein, called by TCRdb with MiXCR from the 5' RACE reads. Found here are hundreds of thousands of distinct CDR3 sequences, 20% of them singletons; the top ten hold roughly 8%. The sample taken for sequencing was PBMCs or a T cell subset sorted from them (not recorded which). The receptor source for this set is an adult woman who had mild COVID-19 (a few samples of this study predate the infection). Cell type and time point are not known.

This clonotype is labeled as medium-sized. The V gene is TRBV27, the J gene TRBJ1-6; D unclear. Germline V gene data show CDR1 as MNHEY and CDR2 as SMNVEV (reference sequence). V lost 3 bases, J lost 4 bases, and 13 bases lay in between. The CDR3 consists of 16 residues. CDR3: CASSFWETLYNSPLHF. CDR3 sequence (DNA): TGTGCCAGCAGTTTTTGGGAGACCTTATATAATTCACCCCTCCACTTT.

This clonotype was counted between two and nine times. This chain uses TRBV5-1 with TRBJ2-7; D is uncertain. Germline assignment: CDR1 SGHRS and CDR2 YFSETQ. The CDR3 consists of 13 residues. V was clipped by 0 bases and J by 7 bases, with 11 bases between them. CDR3 sequence reads: CASSLAVAGEQYF. CDR3 bases: TGCGCCAGCAGCTTGGCCGTGGCCGGGGAGCAGTACTTC.

In its sample, this clonotype was seen a few times. The chain carries TRBV14 and TRBJ2-7, with D tentatively TRBD2 (5 bases). The CDR3 totals 14 residues. Germline CDR1 SGHDN, CDR2 FVKESK. V lost 0 bases to trimming and J lost 10 bases, with 16 bases between them. The CDR3, as DNA: TGTGCCAGCAGCCAAGAGGTGGCTAGCTCTTCCCAGTACTTC. Its protein product is CASSQEVASSSQYF.

Notes on this clonotype: Compared with germline, one end of the junction differs, possibly owing to a read error. The chain joins TRBV30 to TRBJ2-1, with D tentatively TRBD2 (5 bases). CDR3 length: 11 residues. Germline CDR1 and CDR2: GTSNPN and SVGIG (reference sequence). The CDR3 loop is CIGVAYNEQFF. In nucleotides, the CDR3 is TGCATCGGGGTTGCCTACAATGAGCAGTTCTTC. Full variable domain (missing parts from reference TRBV30 and TRBJ2-1): SQTIHQWPATLVQPVGSPLSLECTVEGTSNPNLYWYRQAAGRGLQLLFYSVGIGQISSEVPQNLSASRPQDRQFILSSKKLLLSDSGFYLCIGVAYNEQFFGPGTRLTVL.

The rearrangement joins TRBV12-3 or TRBV12-4 to TRBJ2-2; TRBD1 might be the D (6 bases). The CDR3 consists of 17 residues. With 4 bases removed from V and 3 bases from J, the gap between germline ends came to 18 bases. CDR3 sequence: CASSSSHRDIYTGELFF. The DNA of the CDR3 is TGTGCCAGCAGTTCCTCCCACCGGGACATCTACACCGGGGAGCTGTTTTTT.